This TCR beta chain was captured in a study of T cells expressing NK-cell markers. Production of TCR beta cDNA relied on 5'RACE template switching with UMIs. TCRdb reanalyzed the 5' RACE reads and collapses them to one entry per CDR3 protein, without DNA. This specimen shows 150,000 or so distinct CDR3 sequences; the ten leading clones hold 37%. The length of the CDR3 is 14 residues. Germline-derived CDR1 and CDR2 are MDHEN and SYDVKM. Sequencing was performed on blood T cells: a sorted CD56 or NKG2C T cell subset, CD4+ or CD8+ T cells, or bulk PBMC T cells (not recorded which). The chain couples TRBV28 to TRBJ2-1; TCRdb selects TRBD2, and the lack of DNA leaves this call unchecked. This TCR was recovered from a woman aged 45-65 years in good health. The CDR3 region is CASSPAGGGAEQFF.